The text below deals with one T cell receptor (beta chain). Generated by immunoSEQ multiplex PCR, the TCRdb table keeps only in-frame clones and is missing some. The table has tens of thousands of clones, 85% seen once; the top ten hold 38%. This sample is part of a study of blood T cell repertoires in COVID-19. Study background: The cDNA or gDNA used as material had been derived from T cells, B-cell-depleted T cells, or PBMCs.

CDR1 and CDR2 from the germline V gene are SEHNR and FQNEAQ (reference sequence). Deletions cut 4 bases from V and 3 bases from J, with 10 bases between. The CDR3 runs 14 residues. This receptor was obtained from a man at least 80 years old with acute or convalescent COVID-19. V gene TRBV7-9 combines with J gene TRBJ2-4; a weak D match, TRBD1 (5 bases). The sequencing sample was made of peripheral blood. The CDR3 bases are TGTGCCAGCAGCTCGACGACAGTCAAAAACATTCAGTACTTC. This translates into CASSSTTVKNIQYF.